These T cell receptor beta chains were read from a single sample in a study of blood T cells in healthy people across ages. TCRdb analysed the 5' RACE reads with MiXCR anew, one entry per CDR3 protein. The sample lists about 800,000 distinct CDR3 sequences; approximately 25% were seen once. These same data were also listed under a study on T cells of mothers and their children.

Specimen: blood. The receptors originated from a boy aged 5 to 17 in good health. The CDR3 runs from the conserved cysteine through the conserved F or W. A D gene is named only where the DNA matches it firmly. The size field is filled for only some rows; it gives once, few, many or a size class.

abundance | j_gene | v_gene | d_gene | CDR3aa | CDR3nt
. | TRBJ1-5 | TRBV12-3/TRBV12-4 | . | CASRIGQINQPQHF | TGTGCCAGCAGGATAGGACAGATAAATCAGCCCCAGCATTTT
few | TRBJ2-5 | TRBV5-1 | TRBD2 | CASSILAGTEETQYF | TGCGCCAGCAGCATACTAGCGGGGACCGAAGAGACCCAGTACTTC
. | TRBJ2-7 | TRBV7-9 | TRBD2 | CASSQTSDEQYF | TGTGCCAGCAGCCAGACTAGCGACGAGCAGTACTTC
few | TRBJ2-2 | TRBV20-1 | . | CSSTANTGELFF | TGCAGTTCGACCGCGAACACCGGGGAGCTGTTTTTT
few | TRBJ1-1 | TRBV15 | . | CATSPRDKNTEAFF | TGTGCCACCAGCCCAAGGGACAAGAACACTGAAGCTTTCTTT
. | TRBJ2-6 | TRBV4-3 | . | CASSQYLGGESSGANVLTF | TGCGCCAGCAGCCAATATTTGGGGGGTGAAAGCTCTGGGGCCAACGTCCTGACTTTC
few | TRBJ1-4 | TRBV25-1 | . | CASTQREGSGEKLLF | TGTGCCAGCACCCAAAGGGAGGGCTCGGGTGAAAAACTGCTTTTT
. | TRBJ2-7 | TRBV20-1 | TRBD1 | CSARDTLRDRAYEQYF | TGCAGTGCTAGAGACACCCTCCGGGACAGAGCCTACGAGCAGTACTTC
. | TRBJ2-7 | TRBV15 | . | CATSRDEIRGYEQYF | TGTGCCACCAGCAGAGATGAGATTCGGGGGTACGAGCAGTACTTC
. | TRBJ2-7 | TRBV28 | TRBD1 | CASSLTGVAEQYF | TGTGCCAGCAGTTTAACAGGGGTAGCCGAGCAGTACTTC
. | TRBJ2-4 | TRBV7-2 | TRBD1 | CASSLAQGENIQYF | TGTGCCAGCAGCTTAGCGCAGGGGGAAAACATTCAGTACTTC
few | TRBJ2-3 | TRBV27 | . | CASSLSPPRDTQYF | TGTGCCAGCAGTTTAAGTCCGCCCAGGGATACGCAGTATTTT
. | TRBJ2-5 | TRBV7-9 | TRBD2 | CASSPPAGGETQYF | TGTGCCAGCAGCCCCCCAGCGGGGGGAGAGACCCAGTACTTC
. | TRBJ2-2 | TRBV3-1 | . | CASSQPSGELFF | TGTGCCAGCAGCCAACCATCCGGGGAGCTGTTTTTT
few | TRBJ2-7 | TRBV9 | TRBD1 | CASSVEAGGYEQYF | TGTGCCAGCAGCGTAGAGGCAGGGGGATACGAGCAGTACTTC
once | TRBJ2-7 | TRBV7-2 | . | CASSLDPGISEQYF | TGTGCCAGCAGCTTAGACCCCGGGATAAGCGAGCAGTACTTC
. | TRBJ2-7 | TRBV12-3/TRBV12-4 | . | CASSAAGADEQYF | TGTGCCAGCAGTGCAGCGGGCGCGGACGAGCAGTACTTC
. | TRBJ1-2 | TRBV12-3/TRBV12-4 | . | CASSLSPGRIAYGYTF | TGTGCCAGCAGTTTAAGCCCAGGAAGGATTGCCTATGGCTACACCTTC
few | TRBJ1-2 | TRBV20-1 | . | CSARGTGQLVFGGYTF | TGCAGTGCTAGAGGGACGGGGCAGCTGGTTTTCGGCGGCTACACCTTC
. | TRBJ2-5 | TRBV28 | . | CASSFTIGLPREETQYF | TGTGCCAGCAGCTTTACTATAGGGCTTCCCCGCGAGGAGACCCAGTACTTC
few | TRBJ2-5 | TRBV29-1 | . | CSVSTFSGTLGGEQCF | TGCAGCGTGAGTACCTTTTCCGGGACCCTCGGAGGGGAGCAGTGCTTC
. | TRBJ2-1 | TRBV12-3/TRBV12-4 | TRBD1 | CASSLDRGSNEQFF | TGTGCCAGCAGTTTGGACAGGGGATCAAATGAGCAGTTCTTC
few | TRBJ2-7 | TRBV20-1 | . | CSAFRSSQYEQYF | TGCAGTGCGTTTAGATCCTCTCAATACGAGCAGTACTTC
few | TRBJ1-2 | TRBV3-1 | . | CASSPAPGAYGYTF | TGTGCCAGCAGCCCGGCCCCAGGCGCCTATGGCTACACCTTC
. | TRBJ2-7 | TRBV5-5 | . | CASSRDPLASYEQYF | TGTGCCAGCAGCCGGGACCCTCTGGCCTCCTACGAGCAGTACTTC
few | TRBJ1-5 | TRBV20-1 | . | CSAAGGAPGNQPQHF | TGCAGTGCTGCAGGCGGGGCCCCGGGCAATCAGCCCCAGCATTTT
. | TRBJ1-4 | TRBV20-1 | . | CSANPLGEKLFF | TGCAGTGCTAACCCCCTGGGGGAAAAACTGTTTTTT
. | TRBJ2-1 | TRBV10-3 | . | CAISESGAGGIAYNEQFF | TGTGCCATCAGTGAGTCGGGAGCAGGGGGGATAGCCTACAATGAGCAGTTCTTC